These 32 T cell receptor beta chains were sequenced from one sample in a study of blood T cell repertoires in COVID-19. Profiled with immunoSEQ multiplex PCR; TCRdb holds only in-frame clones, not every one. The repertoire holds 130,000 to 150,000 clones, with 65% to 85% as singletons. The sample was PBMCs or T cells enriched from blood (not recorded which). These receptors were obtained from a woman in her fifties or sixties who had been exposed to COVID-19.

This clone was picked up one time. This chain links TRBV19 with TRBJ1-5, with 7 bases fitting TRBD1. Germline assignment: CDR1 LNHDA and CDR2 SQIVND (reference sequence). CDR3 length: 16 residues. The V segment lost 7 bases and the J segment 2 bases; nucleotides outside the gene matches: 11. The CDR3: CASTWSGTDRNQPQHF. CDR3 nucleotides: TGTGCCAGTACTTGGTCCGGGACAGACCGCAATCAGCCCCAGCATTTT.

The J gene is TRBJ2-2, the V gene TRBV7-2; 8 bases map to TRBD1. The V segment lost 4 bases and the J segment 4 bases; nucleotides outside the gene matches: 5. This CDR3 is built from 15 residues. The germline gives CDR1 SGHTA, CDR2 FQGNSA. The CDR3 loop is CASSSRQGSTGELFF. For the CDR3, the DNA is TGTGCCAGCAGCTCGAGACAGGGGAGCACCGGGGAGCTGTTTTTT.

The rearrangement links TRBV13 to TRBJ1-2; 7 bases fit TRBD1. Losses at the gene ends were 6 bases for V and 8 bases for J; bases not matched to a gene: 15. The CDR3 is made up of 15 amino acids. CDR1 and CDR2 (germline): PRHDT, FYEKMQ (reference sequence). The CDR3 loop is CASSAGRFLRGGYTF. Written as DNA, the CDR3 is TGTGCCAGCAGTGCCGGGCGCTTCCTCAGGGGGGGCTACACCTTC.

The chain combines TRBV3-1 (or the pseudogene TRBV3-2) with TRBJ2-3; 7 bases match TRBD1. Germline V lookup: CDR1 LGHDT, CDR2 YNNKEL (reference sequence). V was clipped by 2 bases and J by 3 bases; unmatched bases: 5. The CDR3 has 15 amino acids. The CDR3 sequence: CASSQLQGTTDTQYF. As DNA, the CDR3 is TGTGCCAGCAGCCAACTACAGGGGACGACAGATACGCAGTATTTT.

This chain uses TRBV10-1 with TRBJ2-3, with TRBD2 matching over 15 bases. Trimming cost V 9 bases and J 4 bases; bases outside gene matches: 5. There are 15 residues in the CDR3. Germline loops: CDR1 WNHNN, CDR2 SYGVQD (reference sequence). CDR3 in DNA: TGCGCCAGAGGGACTAGCGGGAGGAGGGCAGATACGCAGTATTTT. The encoded protein is CARGTSGRRADTQYF.

The rearrangement joins TRBV19 to TRBJ2-7, with D perhaps matching TRBD1 (5 bases). The CDR3 covers 14 residues. Trimming removed 3 bases from V and 2 bases from J, with 11 bases in between. CDR1 is LNHDA and CDR2 is SQIVND in the germline V gene (reference sequence). The CDR3 coding sequence is TGTGCCAGTAGTATTGACAGTTTAACCTACGAGCAGTACTTC. Residues: CASSIDSLTYEQYF.

The chain carries TRBV19 and TRBJ2-3, with TRBD2 matching over 10 bases. The CDR3 runs to 15 residues. V lost 1 base, J lost 8 bases, and 6 bases stayed unmatched. Germline V CDR1 and CDR2: LNHDA, SQIVND (reference sequence). CDR3 sequence: CASSIGAGGPVTQYF. CDR3 in DNA: TGTGCCAGTAGTATAGGAGCGGGGGGGCCAGTTACGCAGTATTTT. Full variable domain (outside the CDR3, taken from reference TRBV19 and TRBJ2-3): DGGITQSPKYLFRKEGQNVTLSCEQNLNHDAMYWYRQDPGQGLRLIYYSQIVNDFQKGDIAEGYSVSREKKESFPLTVTSAQKNPTAFYLCASSIGAGGPVTQYFGPGTRLTVL.

The chain employs TRBV4-2 and TRBJ2-7, with 13 bases matching TRBD2. Germline assignment: CDR1 LGHNA and CDR2 YNFKEQ. J gave up 7 bases and V 2 bases, and 5 bases lay outside the gene matches. The CDR3 has 15 amino acids. In nucleotides, the CDR3 is TGTGCCAGCAGCCAATGGGGACTAGCGGGGAGGGAGCAGTACTTC. Protein sequence: CASSQWGLAGREQYF.

The CDR3 is CASSSTSGGETQYF. The CDR3 DNA is TGTGCCAGCAGTTCTACTAGCGGTGGAGAGACCCAGTACTTC. The chain links TRBV6-2 or TRBV6-3 to TRBJ2-5, with 8 bases identical to TRBD2. This CDR3 contains 14 residues. Germline V gene lookup returns CDR1 MNHEY and CDR2 SVGEGT. V gave up 4 bases and J gave up 4 bases; unmatched junction bases: 5.

The chain is built from TRBV19 and TRBJ1-5, with 8 bases that match TRBD1. Trimming removed 7 bases from V and 6 bases from J; junction bases left unmatched: 8. CDR3 length equals 14 residues. Per the germline V gene, CDR1 is LNHDA and CDR2 is SQIVND (reference sequence). The CDR3 spells CASNTPTGGQPQHF. CDR3 coding DNA: TGTGCCAGTAACACCCCAACAGGGGGTCAGCCCCAGCATTTT.

This clone has only one observation. The genes are TRBV5-4 and TRBJ2-3; 8 nucleotides match TRBD1. Per the germline V gene, CDR1 is SGHNT and CDR2 is YYREEE (reference sequence). V gave up 6 bases and J gave up 1 base; unmatched junction bases: 4. This CDR3 is 14 amino acids long. CDR3: CASTLTGGTDTQYF. CDR3 DNA sequence: TGTGCCAGCACCCTGACAGGGGGCACAGATACGCAGTATTTT. The entire variable domain, with the rest obtained from reference TRBV5-4 and TRBJ2-3, is as follows: ETGVTQSPTHLIKTRGQQVTLRCSSQSGHNTVSWYQQALGQGPQFIFQYYREEENGRGNFPPRFSGLQFPNYSSELNVNALELDDSALYLCASTLTGGTDTQYFGPGTRLTVL.

This chain links TRBV7-3 with TRBJ2-1, with 9 bases aligning to TRBD2. The CDR3 is made up of 15 amino acids. The J segment lost 8 bases and the V segment lost 2 bases, leaving 7 bases of the junction unmatched. CDR1 and CDR2 from the germline V gene are SGHTA and FQGTGA. CDR3: CASSLARGGAHEQFF. CDR3 sequence (DNA): TGTGCCAGCAGCTTAGCTCGCGGGGGGGCCCATGAGCAGTTCTTC.

The CDR3 is CASSLDGGSNQPQHF. The CDR3 region has the DNA TGTGCCAGCAGCTTAGATGGGGGCAGCAATCAGCCCCAGCATTTT. J is TRBJ1-5 and V is TRBV7-8, with a weak D call TRBD1 (6 bases). Deletions cut 1 base from V and 1 base from J, with 8 bases between. CDR3 length: 15 amino acids. Germline V gives CDR1 SGHVS, CDR2 FQNEAQ.

V and J are TRBV29-1 and TRBJ1-2; D gene ambiguous. CDR1 SQVTM and CDR2 ANQGSEA come from the germline V gene. The ends were cut back, 5 bases at V and 8 bases at J, with 9 bases in the middle. There are 10 residues in the CDR3. The CDR3 reads CSVLAGGYTF. DNA for the CDR3: TGCAGCGTTCTGGCGGGCGGCTACACCTTC. The full variable domain, in which reference TRBV29-1 and TRBJ1-2 provide the parts outside the CDR3, is SAVISQKPSRDICQRGTSLTIQCQVDSQVTMMFWYRQQPGQSLTLIATANQGSEATYESGFVIDKFPISRPNLTFSTLTVSNMSPEDSSIYLCSVLAGGYTFGSGTRLTVV.

Here the CDR3 DNA reads TGTGCTAGTGGTTGGGGACAGAGATCCTACGAGCAGTACTTC. Its protein is CASGWGQRSYEQYF. The chain uses TRBV12-5 and TRBJ2-7; 7 positions agree with TRBD1. This CDR3 comprises 14 residues. V trimming: 4 bases; J trimming: 1 base; junction bases outside the gene matches: 4. Germline assignment: CDR1 LGHNT and CDR2 FRNRAP.

The V call is TRBV4-2, the J call TRBJ2-3; 9 positions agree with TRBD2. The CDR3 is 20 amino acids. The junction had 18 bases not matched to a gene; V was cut back by 0 bases and J by 5 bases. The germline CDR1 and CDR2 sequences are LGHNA and YNFKEQ. In DNA, the CDR3 is TGTGCCAGCAGCCAAGAGCCCCTCTCCTCTAGCGGGGCGAGAGAAGATACGCAGTATTTT. Its translation: CASSQEPLSSSGAREDTQYF.

The table lists this clone with a count of one. The genes are TRBV11-2 and TRBJ2-1, with 7 positions matching TRBD1. The germline V gene encodes CDR1 SGHAT and CDR2 FQNNGV. J lost 4 bases, V lost 5 bases, and 5 bases had no gene match. The CDR3 runs 14 residues. CDR3 sequence: CASSHRDRYNEQFF. The CDR3 DNA is TGTGCCAGCAGCCACCGGGACAGATACAATGAGCAGTTCTTC.

The chain is built from TRBV5-4 and TRBJ2-7, with 12 bases identical to TRBD2. The germline V gene has CDR1 SGHNT and CDR2 YYREEE (reference sequence). The length of the CDR3 is 17 residues. J was trimmed by 4 bases and V by 4 bases; bases with no gene match: 12. The CDR3 DNA reads as TGTGCCAGCAGCCCGTACCCTCTAGCGGGAGGGCCGTACGAGCAGTACTTC. Protein product: CASSPYPLAGGPYEQYF.

This chain connects TRBV15 to TRBJ1-5; TRBD1 is a possible D gene (6 bases). Trimming pared 3 bases from V and 1 base from J, leaving 13 bases between. Germline CDR1 is LNHNV and CDR2 is YYDKDF (reference sequence). The CDR3 runs to 16 residues. CDR3 in DNA: TGTGCCACCAGCAGGGACAGTCCGGGAAGCAATCAGCCCCAGCATTTT. This codes for CATSRDSPGSNQPQHF.

The V call is TRBV5-8, the J call TRBJ1-1, with D unresolved. Germline V CDR1 and CDR2: SGHTS, YDEGEE. The CDR3 has 13 residues. V lost 1 base to trimming and J lost 6 bases, with 10 bases between them. CDR3 in amino acids: CASSLRGVPEAFF. As DNA, the CDR3 is TGTGCCAGCAGCTTGCGGGGTGTCCCTGAAGCTTTCTTT.

This clone appeared a few times. V and J are TRBV7-2 and TRBJ2-7; 9 bases line up with TRBD2. The CDR3 contains 13 residues. CDR1 SGHTA and CDR2 FQGNSA come from the germline V gene. J was trimmed by 6 bases and V by 7 bases; bases with no gene match: 7. The CDR3: CASNAGGPSEQYF. The CDR3 DNA reads as TGTGCCAGCAACGCGGGGGGGCCATCCGAGCAGTACTTC.

V gene TRBV9 combines with J gene TRBJ1-1; tentative D call: TRBD1 (5 bases). CDR3 length equals 13 residues. Trimming pared 4 bases from V and 5 bases from J, leaving 12 bases between. Germline-derived CDR1 and CDR2 are SGDLS and YYNGEE. The CDR3 sequence: CASSTRVTTEAFF. Here the CDR3 DNA reads TGTGCCAGCAGCACCAGGGTAACGACTGAAGCTTTCTTT.

This sequence joins TRBV9 and TRBJ2-3, with TRBD1 as a possible D gene (5 bases). CDR3 length: 15 residues. The germline V gene encodes CDR1 SGDLS and CDR2 YYNGEE. V shed 3 bases and J shed 2 bases, with 13 bases lying between them. CDR3 DNA sequence: TGTGCCAGCAGCGAACGCCGACAGACCACAGATACGCAGTATTTT. Residues: CASSERRQTTDTQYF.

This clone was recorded only once. The chain is built from TRBV9 and TRBJ2-6; 9 nucleotides agree with TRBD1. Germline V CDR1 and CDR2: SGDLS, YYNGEE. V lost 5 bases, J lost 3 bases, and 9 bases stayed unmatched. The CDR3 runs to 17 residues. The CDR3 coding sequence is TGTGCCAGCAGGGTCGGGACAGGGAAAAGTGGGGCCAACGTCCTGACTTTC. Encoded protein: CASRVGTGKSGANVLTF.

V is TRBV9 and J is TRBJ1-2; perhaps TRBD1 as D (6 bases). Trimming took 0 bases from V and 4 from J, leaving 13 bases between them. The CDR3 length is 15 residues. Per the germline V gene, CDR1 is SGDLS and CDR2 is YYNGEE. DNA for the CDR3: TGTGCCAGCAGCGTAGCTACCACCAGGGGCTATGGCTACACCTTC. Amino acids: CASSVATTRGYGYTF.

V gene TRBV7-8 combines with J gene TRBJ2-7; the D gene is possibly TRBD2 (6 bases). Trimming stripped 7 bases from V and 0 bases from J, with 19 bases between. This CDR3 is built from 16 residues. Germline assignment: CDR1 SGHVS and CDR2 FQNEAQ. The chain's CDR3 is CASTSPGGAISYEQYF. CDR3 in DNA: TGTGCCAGCACCTCCCCCGGCGGGGCGATCTCCTACGAGCAGTACTTC.

The rearrangement links TRBV21-1 to TRBJ1-2; TRBD1 was called by the table and not checked on the DNA. TRBV21-1 is flagged as a pseudogene. The CDR3 totals 17 residues. The CDR3 spells CASSKCPRGQGYYGYTF. The CDR3 DNA follows: TGTGCCAGCAGCAAATGCCCCCGGGGACAGGGGTACTATGGCTACACCTTC.

The J gene is TRBJ2-7, the V gene TRBV6-2 or TRBV6-3; TRBD2 matches at 10 bases. With 2 bases clipped from V and 0 bases from J, the junction kept 1 base outside the gene matches. Germline assignment: CDR1 MNHEY and CDR2 SVGEGT. This CDR3 is 15 amino acids long. CDR3 sequence reads: CASSYGTSASYEQYF. CDR3 in DNA: TGTGCCAGCAGTTACGGGACTAGCGCCTCCTACGAGCAGTACTTC.

This clone was seen just once. V gene TRBV6-1 combines with J gene TRBJ2-7; weak D call: TRBD2 (6 bases). The CDR3 totals 13 residues. V lost 5 bases and J lost 2, with 10 bases in between. CDR1 is MNHNS, CDR2 SASEGT, per germline. CDR3 sequence reads: CASSLAETYEQYF. In DNA, the CDR3 is TGTGCCAGCAGTTTAGCGGAGACCTACGAGCAGTACTTC.

The chain employs TRBV11-1 and TRBJ2-1; perhaps TRBD1 as D (6 bases). The germline gives CDR1 SGHAT, CDR2 FQDESV (reference sequence). V shed 8 bases and J shed 7 bases, with 18 bases lying between them. The CDR3 has 14 amino acids. CDR3 bases: TGTGCCAGCGGAACTTATGGACAGCCAAATGAGCAGTTCTTC. It codes for CASGTYGQPNEQFF.

The V gene is TRBV5-1, the J gene TRBJ2-2; 9 bases map to TRBD2. This CDR3 is 16 amino acids long. The V gene end was trimmed by 2 bases and the J gene end by 0 bases; junction bases not matched to a gene: 2. In germline, CDR1 is SGHRS, CDR2 YFSETQ. The DNA for the CDR3 is TGCGCCAGCAGCTTCGTAGCGGGGGCGAACACCGGGGAGCTGTTTTTT. Protein product: CASSFVAGANTGELFF.

The chain combines TRBV19 with TRBJ2-5; TRBD2 agrees at 8 bases. With V trimmed by 6 bases and J by 5 bases, 8 bases remained unmatched. This CDR3 has 14 residues. The germline CDR1 and CDR2 sequences are LNHDA and SQIVND (reference sequence). The CDR3 coding sequence is TGTGCCAGTAGCACCGGGGGGGCCCAGGAGACCCAGTACTTC. Protein product: CASSTGGAQETQYF. Full variable domain (remainder filled in from reference TRBV19 and TRBJ2-5): DGGITQSPKYLFRKEGQNVTLSCEQNLNHDAMYWYRQDPGQGLRLIYYSQIVNDFQKGDIAEGYSVSREKKESFPLTVTSAQKNPTAFYLCASSTGGAQETQYFGPGTRLLVL.